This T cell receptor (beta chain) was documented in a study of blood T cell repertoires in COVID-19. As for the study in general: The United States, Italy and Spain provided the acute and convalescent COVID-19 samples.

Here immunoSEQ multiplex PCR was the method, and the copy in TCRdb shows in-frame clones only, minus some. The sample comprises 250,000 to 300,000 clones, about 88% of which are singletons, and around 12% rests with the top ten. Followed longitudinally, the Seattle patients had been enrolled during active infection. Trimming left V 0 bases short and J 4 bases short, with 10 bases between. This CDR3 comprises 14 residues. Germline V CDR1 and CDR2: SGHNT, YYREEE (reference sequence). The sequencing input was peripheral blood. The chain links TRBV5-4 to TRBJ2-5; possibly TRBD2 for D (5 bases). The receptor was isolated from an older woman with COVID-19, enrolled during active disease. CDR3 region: CASSLGRSGETQYF. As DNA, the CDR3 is TGTGCCAGCAGCTTGGGGAGGTCTGGAGAGACCCAGTACTTC. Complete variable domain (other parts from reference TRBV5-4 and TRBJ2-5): ETGVTQSPTHLIKTRGQQVTLRCSSQSGHNTVSWYQQALGQGPQFIFQYYREEENGRGNFPPRFSGLQFPNYSSELNVNALELDDSALYLCASSLGRSGETQYFGPGTRLLVL.